The rows below give T cell receptor beta chains drawn from one sample of a study of identical twins. Via MiXCR, TCRdb re-called the 5' RACE reads, giving one row per CDR3 protein. The sample has 400,000 to 600,000 distinct CDR3 sequences, about a fifth seen once; the top ten hold 0.48%. These records were also assigned to another study, of yellow fever vaccine responses in identical twins.

Material for sequencing was CD4+ T cells sorted from blood. These receptors were obtained from a woman aged 18-29 years in good health. CDR3s include the opening cysteine and the closing phenylalanine or tryptophan.

13 TRBV29-1 CSVEARDNEKLFF
14 TRBV4-1 CASSQTTGYNEQFF
15 TRBV20-1 CSATFGTSFKETQYF
15 TRBV11-2 CASSLVREGPYEQYF
13 TRBV20-1 CSASGQVGSPLHF
13 TRBV18 CASSLQGWQAQFF
13 TRBV9 CASSVSLGREQFF
15 TRBV5-1 CASSQGRKAQETQYF
16 TRBV12-3/TRBV12-4 CASSFAFGKSSGELFF
13 TRBV29-1 CSASGRVTDTQYF
14 TRBV5-5 CASSLAPGVYEQYF
18 TRBV9 CASSVTPGQGSSGNTIYF
14 TRBV6-2/TRBV6-3 CASSYSRSNQPQHF
17 TRBV27 CASSLLQRGLGANVLTF
15 TRBV29-1 CSVEWVGSGKETQYF
14 TRBV28 CASSSPLIPYEQYF
14 TRBV24-1 CATSDTGIKETQYF
13 TRBV11-2 CASGVIDKNIQYF
16 TRBV5-1 CASSDGTGQMNTEAFF
13 TRBV12-3/TRBV12-4 CASSLPAGQPQHF
15 TRBV7-6 CASSSTGTPYNEQFF
16 TRBV7-9 CASTSTSGGFYNEQFF
14 TRBV24-1 CATSGRDSNQPQHF
15 TRBV2 CASSVTGGGTDTQYF
13 TRBV28 CASVTRRNEKLFF
16 TRBV5-5 CASSLLPGGTGTEAFF
16 TRBV6-5 CASSYSRFGGNTEAFF
12 TRBV7-9 CASKTPGTEAFF
15 TRBV18 CASSILGTANEKLFF
15 TRBV7-2 CASSLWTSGTLEQYF
14 TRBV11-2 CASSLARGPATQYF
15 TRBV5-1 CASSLAWDSLYEQYF
15 TRBV12-3/TRBV12-4 CASSLGRVNTGELFF
17 TRBV5-1 CASSLSKDSSGANVLTF
13 TRBV3-1 CASSRGAAGELFF
14 TRBV20-1 CSATPGGAFETQYF
15 TRBV28 CASSLSREIRGTQYF
15 TRBV12-3/TRBV12-4 CASSSAGRSENIQYF
16 TRBV5-5 CASSSQITYDGDTQYF
13 TRBV3-1 CASSRRGTDTQYF
13 TRBV29-1 CSVEGKYTGELFF
13 TRBV2 CASSGEGHNEQFF
18 TRBV2 CASSVGQGVNWYLQPQHF
16 TRBV5-1 CASSTPGTGKGETQYF
13 TRBV6-5 CASSIHRGYGYTF
15 TRBV3-1 CASSQAVAAYNEQFF
14 TRBV12-3/TRBV12-4 CASRTAGGANVLTF
17 TRBV20-1 CSAQHRTGGPTNEKLFF
12 TRBV10-3 CAITPTGLEQYF